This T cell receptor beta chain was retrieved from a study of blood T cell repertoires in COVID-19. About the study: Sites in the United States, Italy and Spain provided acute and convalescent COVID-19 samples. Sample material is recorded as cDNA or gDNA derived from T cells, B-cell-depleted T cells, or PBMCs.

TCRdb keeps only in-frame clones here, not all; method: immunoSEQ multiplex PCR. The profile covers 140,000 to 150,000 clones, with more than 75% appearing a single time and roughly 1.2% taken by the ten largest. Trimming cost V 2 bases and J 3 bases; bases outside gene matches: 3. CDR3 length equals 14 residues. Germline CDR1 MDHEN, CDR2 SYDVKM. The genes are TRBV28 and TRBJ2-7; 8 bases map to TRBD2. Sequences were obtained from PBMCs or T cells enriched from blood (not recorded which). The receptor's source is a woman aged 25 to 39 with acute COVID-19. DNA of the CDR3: TGTGCCAGCAGTTTAGTTGCGGGAGGCTACGAGCAGTACTTC. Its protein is CASSLVAGGYEQYF.